The 2 T cell receptor beta chains presented below share a single source sample, sequenced in a study of blood T cell repertoires in COVID-19. Clones were sequenced by immunoSEQ multiplex PCR, and TCRdb holds only the in-frame ones, with some missing. The table records hundreds of thousands of clones, roughly 90% of them present only once. Specimen: peripheral blood. These receptor sequences come from a woman aged 25-40 years with acute or convalescent COVID-19.

There are a few counts of this clone. The chain combines TRBV10-3 with TRBJ2-5; D not certain. CDR3 length equals 15 residues. V lost 3 bases to trimming and J lost 0 bases, with 11 bases between them. Germline V CDR1 and CDR2: ENHRY, SYGVKD. The CDR3, as DNA: TGTGCCATCAGTGACCCCGGCCGGGACCAAGAGACCCAGTACTTC. Translation: CAISDPGRDQETQYF.

The CDR3 loop reads CASSLAGAKNTEAFF. The CDR3 DNA reads as TGTGCCAGCAGCTTGGCAGGGGCTAAGAACACTGAAGCTTTCTTT. The J gene is TRBJ1-1, the V gene TRBV7-2, with D possibly matching TRBD1 (6 bases). Germline CDR1 reads SGHTA; CDR2 reads FQGNSA. V lost 3 bases, J lost 1 base, and 12 bases lay in between. The CDR3 has 15 amino acids.